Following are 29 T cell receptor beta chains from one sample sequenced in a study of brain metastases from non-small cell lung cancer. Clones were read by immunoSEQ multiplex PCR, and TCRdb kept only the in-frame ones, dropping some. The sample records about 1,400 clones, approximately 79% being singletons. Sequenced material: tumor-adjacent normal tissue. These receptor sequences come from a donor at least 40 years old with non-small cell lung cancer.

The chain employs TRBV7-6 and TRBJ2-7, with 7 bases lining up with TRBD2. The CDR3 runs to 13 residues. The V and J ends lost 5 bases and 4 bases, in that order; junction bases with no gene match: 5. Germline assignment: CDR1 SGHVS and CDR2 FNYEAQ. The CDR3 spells CASSLPGGYEQYF. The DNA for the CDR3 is TGTGCCAGCAGCCTCCCCGGGGGGTACGAGCAGTACTTC.

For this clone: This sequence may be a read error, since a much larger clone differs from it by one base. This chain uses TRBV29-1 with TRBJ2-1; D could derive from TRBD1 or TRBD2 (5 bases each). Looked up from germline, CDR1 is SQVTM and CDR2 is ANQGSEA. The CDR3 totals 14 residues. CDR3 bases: TGCAGCGTCTCCGGGACGGCGGCCTTCAATGGGCAGTTCTTC. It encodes CSVSGTAAFNGQFF.

CDR3 nucleotides: TGTGCCAGCAGTGAGGCACGGGGATTACGTTACCTCCACTTT. It codes for CASSEARGLRYLHF. J is TRBJ1-6 and V is TRBV6-1, with D unclear. V was cut by 3 bases and J by 15 bases, with 18 bases left in between. Germline-derived CDR1 and CDR2 are MNHNS and SASEGT. The CDR3 has 14 amino acids.

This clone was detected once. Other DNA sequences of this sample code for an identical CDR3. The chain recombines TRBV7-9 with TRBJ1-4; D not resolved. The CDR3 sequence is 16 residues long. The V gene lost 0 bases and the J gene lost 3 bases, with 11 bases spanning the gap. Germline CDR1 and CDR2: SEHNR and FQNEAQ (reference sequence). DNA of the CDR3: TGTGCCAGCAGCTTAGCTACATCGGCGGCTAATGAAAAACTGTTTTTT. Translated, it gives CASSLATSAANEKLFF.

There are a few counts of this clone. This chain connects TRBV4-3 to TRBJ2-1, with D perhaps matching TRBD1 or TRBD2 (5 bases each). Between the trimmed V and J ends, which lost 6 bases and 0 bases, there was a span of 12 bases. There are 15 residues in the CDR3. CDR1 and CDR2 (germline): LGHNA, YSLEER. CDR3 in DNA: TGCGCCAGCAGTCAGGAGGACACCTCCTACAATGAGCAGTTCTTC. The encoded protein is CASSQEDTSYNEQFF.

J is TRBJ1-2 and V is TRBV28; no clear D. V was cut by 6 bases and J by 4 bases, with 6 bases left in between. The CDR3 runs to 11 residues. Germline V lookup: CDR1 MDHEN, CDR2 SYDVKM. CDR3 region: CASSGIYGYTF. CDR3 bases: TGTGCCAGCAGCGGGATCTATGGCTACACCTTC.

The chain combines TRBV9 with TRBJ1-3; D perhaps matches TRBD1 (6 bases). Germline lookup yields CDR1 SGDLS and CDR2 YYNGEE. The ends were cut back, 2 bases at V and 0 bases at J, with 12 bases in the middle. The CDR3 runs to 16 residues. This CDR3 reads CASSVFSGASGNTIYF. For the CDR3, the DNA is TGTGCCAGCAGCGTGTTTTCGGGGGCCTCTGGAAACACCATATATTTT.

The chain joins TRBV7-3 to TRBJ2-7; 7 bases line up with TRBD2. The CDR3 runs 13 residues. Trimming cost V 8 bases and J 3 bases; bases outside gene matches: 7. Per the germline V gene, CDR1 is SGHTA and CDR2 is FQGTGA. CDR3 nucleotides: TGTGCCAGCCGACTAGCCCCCCGCTACGAGCAGTACTTC. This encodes CASRLAPRYEQYF.

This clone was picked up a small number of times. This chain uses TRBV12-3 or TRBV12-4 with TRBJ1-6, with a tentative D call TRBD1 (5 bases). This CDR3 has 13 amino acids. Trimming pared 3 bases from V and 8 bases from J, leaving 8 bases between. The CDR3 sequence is CASSLDTYSPLHF. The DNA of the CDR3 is TGTGCCAGCAGTTTGGACACTTATTCACCCCTCCACTTT.

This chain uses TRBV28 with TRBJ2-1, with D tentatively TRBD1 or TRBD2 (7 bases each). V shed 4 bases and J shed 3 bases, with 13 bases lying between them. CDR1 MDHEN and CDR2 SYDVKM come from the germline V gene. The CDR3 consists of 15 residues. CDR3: CASSWGGTVYNEQFF. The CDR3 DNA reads TGTGCCAGCAGTTGGGGAGGGACAGTCTACAATGAGCAGTTCTTC.

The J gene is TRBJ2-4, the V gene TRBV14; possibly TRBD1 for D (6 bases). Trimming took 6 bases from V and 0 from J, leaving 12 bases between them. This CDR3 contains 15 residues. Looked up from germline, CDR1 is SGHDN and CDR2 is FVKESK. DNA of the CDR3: TGTGCCAGCAGTCGAGGGGGTCAAGCCAAAAACATTCAGTACTTC. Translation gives CASSRGGQAKNIQYF. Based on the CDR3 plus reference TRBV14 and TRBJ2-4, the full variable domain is EAGVTQFPSHSVIEKGQTVTLRCDPISGHDNLYWYRRVMGKEIKFLLHFVKESKQDESGMPNNRFLAERTGGTYSTLKVQPAELEDSGVYFCASSRGGQAKNIQYFGAGTRLSVL.

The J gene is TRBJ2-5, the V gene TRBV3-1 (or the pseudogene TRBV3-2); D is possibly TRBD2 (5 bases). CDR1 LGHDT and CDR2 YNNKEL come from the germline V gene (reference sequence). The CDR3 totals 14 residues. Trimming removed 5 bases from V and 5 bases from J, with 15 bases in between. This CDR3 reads CASSGSSLSETQYF. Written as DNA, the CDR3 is TGTGCCAGCAGCGGGAGTAGTCTCTCTGAGACCCAGTACTTC.

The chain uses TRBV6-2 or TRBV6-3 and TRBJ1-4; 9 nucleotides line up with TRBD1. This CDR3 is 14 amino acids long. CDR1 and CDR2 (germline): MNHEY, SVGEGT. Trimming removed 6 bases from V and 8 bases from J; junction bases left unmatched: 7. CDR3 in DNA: TGTGCCAGCAGCCCCGGGACAGGGATGGAAAAACTGTTTTTT. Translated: CASSPGTGMEKLFF.

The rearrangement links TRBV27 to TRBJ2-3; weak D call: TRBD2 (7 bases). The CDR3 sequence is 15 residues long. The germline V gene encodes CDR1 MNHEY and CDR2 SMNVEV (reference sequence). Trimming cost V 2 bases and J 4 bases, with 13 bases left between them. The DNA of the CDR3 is TGTGCCAGCAGTTTAACCGGCGGGGGCCCAGATACGCAGTATTTT. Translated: CASSLTGGGPDTQYF.

The CDR3 spells CASSPRGGWDGTEAFF. CDR3 nucleotide sequence: TGTGCCAGCAGCCCTCGGGGGGGCTGGGATGGCACTGAAGCTTTCTTT. V gene TRBV3-1 (or the pseudogene TRBV3-2) combines with J gene TRBJ1-1; the D gene is possibly TRBD1 (6 bases). The CDR3 totals 16 residues. V dropped 4 bases and J dropped 4 bases, with 19 bases sitting between them. Germline CDR1 LGHDT, CDR2 YNNKEL (reference sequence).

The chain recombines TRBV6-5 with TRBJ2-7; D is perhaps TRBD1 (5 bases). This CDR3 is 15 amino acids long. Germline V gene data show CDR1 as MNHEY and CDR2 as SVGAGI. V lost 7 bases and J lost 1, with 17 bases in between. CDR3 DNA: TGTGCCAGCAAGATCGTCAGGTCAGGGTCCTACGAGCAGTACTTC. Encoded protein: CASKIVRSGSYEQYF.

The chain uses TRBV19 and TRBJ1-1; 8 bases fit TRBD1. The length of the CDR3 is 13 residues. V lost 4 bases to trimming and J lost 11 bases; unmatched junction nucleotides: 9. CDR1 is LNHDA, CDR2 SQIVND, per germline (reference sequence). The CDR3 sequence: CASSKSRGQTAFF. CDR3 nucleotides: TGTGCCAGTAGTAAATCCAGGGGGCAGACGGCTTTCTTT.

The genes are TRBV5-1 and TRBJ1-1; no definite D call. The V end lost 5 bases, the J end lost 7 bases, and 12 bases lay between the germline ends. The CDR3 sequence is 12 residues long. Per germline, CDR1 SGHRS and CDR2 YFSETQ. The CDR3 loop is CASSPETGEAFF. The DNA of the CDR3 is TGCGCCAGCAGTCCAGAGACGGGTGAAGCTTTCTTT.

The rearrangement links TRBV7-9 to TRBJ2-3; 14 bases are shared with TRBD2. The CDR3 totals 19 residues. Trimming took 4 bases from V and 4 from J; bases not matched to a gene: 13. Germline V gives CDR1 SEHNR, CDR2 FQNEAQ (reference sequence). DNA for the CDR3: TGTGCCAGCAGCTCCCGGAGCCCAGGACTAGCGGGAGGTCCAGATACGCAGTATTTT. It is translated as CASSSRSPGLAGGPDTQYF.

CDR3 residues: CASGRTSGAQNEQFF. The CDR3 DNA reads TGTGCCAGCGGTAGGACTAGCGGGGCTCAAAATGAGCAGTTCTTC. The chain combines TRBV19 with TRBJ2-1, with 12 bases lining up with TRBD2. This CDR3 comprises 15 residues. Germline V gene lookup returns CDR1 LNHDA and CDR2 SQIVND (reference sequence). After removal of 9 bases from V and 7 bases from J, the junction contained 10 bases not matched to a gene.

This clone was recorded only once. CDR3 protein: CASSWGNSPLHF. CDR3 DNA: TGTGCCAGCAGCTGGGGGAATTCACCCCTCCACTTT. The V call is TRBV6-5, the J call TRBJ1-6, with a possible D match to TRBD1 (5 bases). V was shortened by 6 bases and J by 7 bases, with 7 bases between the two germline ends. Germline V gene data show CDR1 as MNHEY and CDR2 as SVGAGI. The CDR3 extends over 12 amino acids.

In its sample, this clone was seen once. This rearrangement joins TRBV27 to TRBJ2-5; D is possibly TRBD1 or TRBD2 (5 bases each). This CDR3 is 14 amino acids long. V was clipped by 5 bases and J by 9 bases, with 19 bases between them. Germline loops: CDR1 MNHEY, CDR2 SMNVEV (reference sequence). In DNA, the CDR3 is TGTGCCAGCAGTATCGACGGGGACGGATTGGCCCAGTACTTC. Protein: CASSIDGDGLAQYF.

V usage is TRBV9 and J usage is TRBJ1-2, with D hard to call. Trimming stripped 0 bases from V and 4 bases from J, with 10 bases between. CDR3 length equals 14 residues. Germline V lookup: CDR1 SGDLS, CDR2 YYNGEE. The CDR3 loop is CASSVDPQAYGYTF. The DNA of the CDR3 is TGTGCCAGCAGCGTAGATCCCCAGGCCTATGGCTACACCTTC.

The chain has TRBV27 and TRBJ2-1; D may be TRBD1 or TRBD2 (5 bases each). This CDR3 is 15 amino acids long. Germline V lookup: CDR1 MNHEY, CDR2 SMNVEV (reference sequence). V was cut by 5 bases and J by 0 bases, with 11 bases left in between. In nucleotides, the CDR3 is TGTGCCAGCAGTATACCTGGGGGCTCCTACAATGAGCAGTTCTTC. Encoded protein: CASSIPGGSYNEQFF.

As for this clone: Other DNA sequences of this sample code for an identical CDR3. The CDR3 DNA sequence: TGTGCCAGCAGCGCGGATACGAACACTGAAGCTTTCTTT. As protein: CASSADTNTEAFF. The chain combines TRBV5-6 with TRBJ1-1; no clear D gene. With 4 bases removed from V and 1 base from J, the gap between germline ends came to 8 bases. Germline-derived CDR1 and CDR2 are SGHDT and YYEEEE. CDR3 size: 13 residues.

The CDR3 DNA reads as TGTGCCAGCAGTTTAACCCAGGGCTATGAGCAGTTCTTC. Protein product: CASSLTQGYEQFF. The rearrangement uses TRBV27 and TRBJ2-1; D is possibly TRBD1 (5 bases). This CDR3 has 13 amino acids. The V gene's germline CDR1 is MNHEY and CDR2 SMNVEV (reference sequence). The V and J ends lost 2 bases and 8 bases respectively, with 10 bases between them.

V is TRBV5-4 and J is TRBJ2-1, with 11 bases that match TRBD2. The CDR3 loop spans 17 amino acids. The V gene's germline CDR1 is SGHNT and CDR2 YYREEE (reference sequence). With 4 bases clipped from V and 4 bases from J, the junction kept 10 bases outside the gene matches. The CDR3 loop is CASSAYTGLAGYNEQFF. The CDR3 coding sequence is TGTGCCAGCAGCGCCTACACCGGACTAGCGGGTTACAATGAGCAGTTCTTC.

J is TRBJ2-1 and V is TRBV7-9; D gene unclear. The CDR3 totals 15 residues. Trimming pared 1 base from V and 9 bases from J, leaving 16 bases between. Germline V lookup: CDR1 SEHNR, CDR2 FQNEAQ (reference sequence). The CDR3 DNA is TGTGCCAGCAGCTTAGAAGGTGGGTGGTTTGGTGAGCAGTTCTTC. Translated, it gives CASSLEGGWFGEQFF.

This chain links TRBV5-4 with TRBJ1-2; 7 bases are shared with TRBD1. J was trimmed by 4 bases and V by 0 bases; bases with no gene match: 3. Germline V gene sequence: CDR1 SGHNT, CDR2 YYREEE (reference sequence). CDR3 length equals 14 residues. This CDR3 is CASSLVDRAYGYTF. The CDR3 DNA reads TGTGCCAGCAGCTTGGTAGACAGGGCCTATGGCTACACCTTC.